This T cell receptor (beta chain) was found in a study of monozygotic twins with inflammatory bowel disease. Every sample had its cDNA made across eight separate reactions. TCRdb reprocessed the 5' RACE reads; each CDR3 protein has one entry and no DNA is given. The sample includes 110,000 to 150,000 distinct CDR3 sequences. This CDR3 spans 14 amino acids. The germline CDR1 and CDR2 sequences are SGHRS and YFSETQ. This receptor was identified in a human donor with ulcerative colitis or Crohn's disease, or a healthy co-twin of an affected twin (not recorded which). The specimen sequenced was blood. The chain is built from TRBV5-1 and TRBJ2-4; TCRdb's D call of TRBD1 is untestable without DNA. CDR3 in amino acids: CASSPQGAKNIQYF.